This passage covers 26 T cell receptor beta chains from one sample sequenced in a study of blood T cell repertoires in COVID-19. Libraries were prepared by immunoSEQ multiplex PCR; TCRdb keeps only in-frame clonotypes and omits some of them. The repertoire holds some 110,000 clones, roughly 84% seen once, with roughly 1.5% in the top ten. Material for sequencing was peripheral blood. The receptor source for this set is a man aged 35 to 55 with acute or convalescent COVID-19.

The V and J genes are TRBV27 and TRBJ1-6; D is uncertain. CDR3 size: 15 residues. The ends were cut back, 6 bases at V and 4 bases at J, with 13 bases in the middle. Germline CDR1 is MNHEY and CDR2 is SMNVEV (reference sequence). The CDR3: CASSSGRVYNSPLHF. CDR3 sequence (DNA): TGTGCCAGCAGCTCGGGGAGGGTGTATAATTCACCCCTCCACTTT.

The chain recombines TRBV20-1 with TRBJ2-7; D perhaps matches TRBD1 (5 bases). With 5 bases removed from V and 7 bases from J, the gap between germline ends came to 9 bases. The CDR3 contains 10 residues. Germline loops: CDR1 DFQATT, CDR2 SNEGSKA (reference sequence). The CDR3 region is CSAGADEQYF. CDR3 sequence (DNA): TGCAGTGCTGGGGCCGATGAGCAGTACTTC.

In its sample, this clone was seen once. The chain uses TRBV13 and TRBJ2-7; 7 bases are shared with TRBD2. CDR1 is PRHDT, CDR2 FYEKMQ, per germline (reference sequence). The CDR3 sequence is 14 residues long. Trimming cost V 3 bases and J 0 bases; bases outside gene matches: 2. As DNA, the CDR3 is TGTGCCAGCAGCTTTGGGACTATCTCCTACGAGCAGTACTTC. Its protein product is CASSFGTISYEQYF. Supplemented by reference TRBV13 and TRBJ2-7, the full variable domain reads AAGVIQSPRHLIKEKRETATLKCYPIPRHDTVYWYQQGPGQDPQFLISFYEKMQSDKGSIPDRFSAQQFSDYHSELNMSSLELGDSALYFCASSFGTISYEQYFGPGTRLTVT.

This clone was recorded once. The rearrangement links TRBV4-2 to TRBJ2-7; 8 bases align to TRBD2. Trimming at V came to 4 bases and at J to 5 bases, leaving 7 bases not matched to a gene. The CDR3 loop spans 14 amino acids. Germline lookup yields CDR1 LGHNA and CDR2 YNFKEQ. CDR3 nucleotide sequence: TGTGCCAGCAGCCTCGTTAGCGGGGCAGACGAGCAGTACTTC. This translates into CASSLVSGADEQYF.

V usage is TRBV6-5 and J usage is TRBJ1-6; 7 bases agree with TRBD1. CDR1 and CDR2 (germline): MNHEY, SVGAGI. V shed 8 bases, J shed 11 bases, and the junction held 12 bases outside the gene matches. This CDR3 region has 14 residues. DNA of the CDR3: TGTGCCAGCGGTCGACAGGGTTGGGGCGCACCCCTCCACTTT. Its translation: CASGRQGWGAPLHF.

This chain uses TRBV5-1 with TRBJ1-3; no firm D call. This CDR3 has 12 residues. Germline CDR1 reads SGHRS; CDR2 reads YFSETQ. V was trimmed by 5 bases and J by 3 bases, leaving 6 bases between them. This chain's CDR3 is CASRSDGNTIYF. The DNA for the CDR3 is TGCGCCAGCAGATCAGATGGAAACACCATATATTTT.

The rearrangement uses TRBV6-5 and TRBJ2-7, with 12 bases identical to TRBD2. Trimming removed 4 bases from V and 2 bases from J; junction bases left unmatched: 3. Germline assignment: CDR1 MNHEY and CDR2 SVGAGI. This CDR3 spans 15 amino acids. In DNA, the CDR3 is TGTGCCAGCAGTTTTTCTAGCGGGGGGGCCTACGAGCAGTACTTC. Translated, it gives CASSFSSGGAYEQYF.

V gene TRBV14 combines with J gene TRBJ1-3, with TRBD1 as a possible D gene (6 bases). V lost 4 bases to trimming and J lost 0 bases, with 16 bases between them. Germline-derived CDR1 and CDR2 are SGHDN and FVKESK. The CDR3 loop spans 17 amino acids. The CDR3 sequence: CASSPRQAGTSGNTIYF. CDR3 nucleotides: TGTGCCAGCAGCCCGAGACAGGCCGGAACCTCTGGAAACACCATATATTTT.

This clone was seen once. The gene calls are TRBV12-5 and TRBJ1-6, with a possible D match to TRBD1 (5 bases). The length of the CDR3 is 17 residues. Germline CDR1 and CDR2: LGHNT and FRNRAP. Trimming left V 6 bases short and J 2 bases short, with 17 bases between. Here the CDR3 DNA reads TGTGCTAGTGGCCTGACCCGGGGGAGCGCCTATAATTCACCCCTCCACTTT. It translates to CASGLTRGSAYNSPLHF. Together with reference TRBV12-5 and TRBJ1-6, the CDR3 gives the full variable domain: DARVTQTPRHKVTEMGQEVTMRCQPILGHNTVFWYRQTMMQGLELLAYFRNRAPLDDSGMPKDRFSAEMPDATLATLKIQPSEPRDSAVYFCASGLTRGSAYNSPLHFGNGTRLTVT.

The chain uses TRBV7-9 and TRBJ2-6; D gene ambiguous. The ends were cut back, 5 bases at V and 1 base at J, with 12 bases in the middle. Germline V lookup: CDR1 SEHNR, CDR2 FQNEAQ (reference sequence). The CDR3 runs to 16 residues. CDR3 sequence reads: CASSPQLQSGANVLTF. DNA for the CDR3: TGTGCCAGCAGCCCCCAGCTACAGTCTGGGGCCAACGTCCTGACTTTC.

CDR3 bases: TGTGCCAGCAGCCATGGACTAGTGTCCGATACGCAGTATTTT. Its protein product is CASSHGLVSDTQYF. This chain links TRBV3-1 (or the pseudogene TRBV3-2) with TRBJ2-3, with 7 bases that match TRBD2. Per the germline V gene, CDR1 is LGHDT and CDR2 is YNNKEL (reference sequence). CDR3 length equals 14 residues. V shed 3 bases and J 6 bases; nucleotides not matched to a gene: 6.

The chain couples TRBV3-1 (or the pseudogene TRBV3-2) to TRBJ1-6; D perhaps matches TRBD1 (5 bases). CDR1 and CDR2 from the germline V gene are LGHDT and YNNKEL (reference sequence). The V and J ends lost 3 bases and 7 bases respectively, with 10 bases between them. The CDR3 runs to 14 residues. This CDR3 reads CASSQGRGNSPLHF. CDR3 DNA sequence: TGTGCCAGCAGCCAGGGGAGGGGCAATTCACCCCTCCACTTT.

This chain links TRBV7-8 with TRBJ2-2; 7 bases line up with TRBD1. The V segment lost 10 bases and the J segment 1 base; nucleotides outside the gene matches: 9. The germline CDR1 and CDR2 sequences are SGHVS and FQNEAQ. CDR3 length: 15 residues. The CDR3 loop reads CATRIRQGNTGELFF. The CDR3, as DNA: TGTGCCACAAGGATTAGACAGGGGAACACCGGGGAGCTGTTTTTT.

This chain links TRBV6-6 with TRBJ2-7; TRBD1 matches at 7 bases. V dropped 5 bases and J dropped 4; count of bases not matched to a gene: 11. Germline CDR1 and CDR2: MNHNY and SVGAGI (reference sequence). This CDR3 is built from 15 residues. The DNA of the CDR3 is TGTGCCAGCAGTCACCCGGTCAGGGGGATATACGAGCAGTACTTC. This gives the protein CASSHPVRGIYEQYF.

The CDR3 region is CASSRPGGVNTEAFF. The CDR3 bases are TGTGCCAGTAGTCGGCCAGGGGGAGTGAACACTGAAGCTTTCTTT. The rearrangement joins TRBV19 to TRBJ1-1, with 7 positions matching TRBD1. The CDR3 covers 15 residues. The V gene's germline CDR1 is LNHDA and CDR2 SQIVND (reference sequence). The V segment lost 5 bases and the J segment 0 bases; nucleotides outside the gene matches: 6.

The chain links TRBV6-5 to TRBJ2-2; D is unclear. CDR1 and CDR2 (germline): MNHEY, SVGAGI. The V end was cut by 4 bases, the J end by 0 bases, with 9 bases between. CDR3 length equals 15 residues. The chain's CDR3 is CASSSFTSNTGELFF. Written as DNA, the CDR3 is TGTGCCAGCAGTTCCTTCACATCGAACACCGGGGAGCTGTTTTTT.

CDR3 DNA: TGTGCCAGCAGCCGCTGGGACAGGCCAAACTATGGCTACACCTTC. Protein: CASSRWDRPNYGYTF. The gene calls are TRBV5-6 and TRBJ1-2; 8 bases are a match to TRBD1. Germline assignment: CDR1 SGHDT and CDR2 YYEEEE. The CDR3 consists of 15 residues. The V segment lost 4 bases and the J segment 2 bases; nucleotides outside the gene matches: 7.

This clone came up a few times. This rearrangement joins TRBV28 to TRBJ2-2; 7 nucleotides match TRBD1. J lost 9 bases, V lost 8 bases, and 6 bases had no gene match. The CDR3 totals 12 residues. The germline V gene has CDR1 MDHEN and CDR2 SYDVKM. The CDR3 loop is CASQTTGWELFF. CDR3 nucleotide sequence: TGTGCCAGCCAAACGACAGGGTGGGAGCTGTTTTTT. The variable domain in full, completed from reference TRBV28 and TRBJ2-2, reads DVKVTQSSRYLVKRTGEKVFLECVQDMDHENMFWYRQDPGLGLRLIYFSYDVKMKEKGDIPEGYSVSREKKERFSLILESASTNQTSMYLCASQTTGWELFFGEGSRLTVL.

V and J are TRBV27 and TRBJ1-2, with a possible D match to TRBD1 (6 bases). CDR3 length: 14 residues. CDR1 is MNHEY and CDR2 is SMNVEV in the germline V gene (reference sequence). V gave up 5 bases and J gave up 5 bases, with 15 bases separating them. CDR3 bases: TGTGCCAGCAGTAGAGGGGGAACCCTTTATGGCTACACCTTC. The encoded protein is CASSRGGTLYGYTF.

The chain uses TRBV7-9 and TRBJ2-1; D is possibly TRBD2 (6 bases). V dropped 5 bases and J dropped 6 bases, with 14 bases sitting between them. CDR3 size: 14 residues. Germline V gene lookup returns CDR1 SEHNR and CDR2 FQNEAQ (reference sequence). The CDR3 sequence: CASSPSERANEQFF. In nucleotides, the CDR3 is TGTGCCAGCAGCCCGAGCGAGCGGGCCAATGAGCAGTTCTTC.

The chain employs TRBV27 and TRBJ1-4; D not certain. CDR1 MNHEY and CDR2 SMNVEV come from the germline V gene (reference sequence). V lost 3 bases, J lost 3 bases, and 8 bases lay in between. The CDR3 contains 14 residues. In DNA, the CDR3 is TGTGCCAGCAGTTTGGCGGGTTCTAATGAAAAACTGTTTTTT. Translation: CASSLAGSNEKLFF.

The CDR3 coding sequence is TGTGCCAGCAGTGACGCTAGCGGGAGTAGTGAGCAGTTCTTC. Translated, it gives CASSDASGSSEQFF. The chain uses TRBV6-4 and TRBJ2-1, with 10 bases that match TRBD2. CDR1 and CDR2 (germline): MRHNA, SNTAGT. The length of the CDR3 is 14 residues. Trimming at V came to 2 bases and at J to 9 bases, leaving 4 bases not matched to a gene.

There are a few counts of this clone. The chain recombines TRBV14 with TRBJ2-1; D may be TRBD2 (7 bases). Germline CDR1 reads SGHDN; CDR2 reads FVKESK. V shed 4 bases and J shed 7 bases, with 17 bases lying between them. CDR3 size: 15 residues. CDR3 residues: CASSRLGGAHNEQFF. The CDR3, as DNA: TGTGCCAGCAGCCGTCTGGGGGGGGCTCATAATGAGCAGTTCTTC.

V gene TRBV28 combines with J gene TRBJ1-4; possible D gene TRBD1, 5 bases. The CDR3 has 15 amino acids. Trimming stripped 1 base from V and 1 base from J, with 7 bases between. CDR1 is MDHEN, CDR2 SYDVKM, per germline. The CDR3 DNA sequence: TGTGCCAGCAGTTTATACGGGGGAACTAATGAAAAACTGTTTTTT. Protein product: CASSLYGGTNEKLFF.

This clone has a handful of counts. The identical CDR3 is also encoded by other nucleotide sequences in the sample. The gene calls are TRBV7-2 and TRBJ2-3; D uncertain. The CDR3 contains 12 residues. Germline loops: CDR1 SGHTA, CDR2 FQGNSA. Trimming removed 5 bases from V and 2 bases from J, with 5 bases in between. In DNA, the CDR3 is TGTGCCAGCAGCCCCTACACAGATACGCAGTATTTT. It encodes CASSPYTDTQYF.

CDR3 bases: TGTGCCAGCAGTTTAGGACTAGCGGGCAAAACAGATACGCAGTATTTT. It is translated as CASSLGLAGKTDTQYF. The V gene is TRBV28, the J gene TRBJ2-3; 11 bases line up with TRBD2. Germline values: CDR1 MDHEN, CDR2 SYDVKM. This CDR3 has 16 residues. J lost 3 bases, V lost 2 bases, and 4 bases had no gene match.